This entry features one TCR beta chain sequence. Its antigen is unknown. No clone much larger than this one lies a single base away; base qualities are absent. The time point label on this specimen signifies: 24 weeks on oral tofacitinib. Interpreted using the paper, the treatment or condition label stands for: oral pan-JAK inhibitor, 5-10 mg twice daily. Peripheral blood and lesional scalp punch biopsies were obtained from patients with alopecia areata. PBMCs were isolated by density centrifugation and stained for CD3, CD4 and CD8, after which CD4+ and CD8+ T cells were sorted on a FACSAria. The record originates from a study of CD8+ T cells in alopecia areata listed by TCRdb under 2018. Study-wide context: The treated patients took part in an open-label pilot trial in which moderate-to-severe alopecia areata was treated with oral tofacitinib at 5 to 10 mg twice daily. Tofacitinib was administered for 6 to 18 months, and 6 months of follow-up off drug were then conducted to assess delayed response and recurrence. TCRbeta CDR3 regions were amplified by immunoSEQ multiplex PCR using 35 Vbeta forward and 13 Jbeta reverse primers. Human TCRbeta sequencing covered scalp tissue and sorted CD4+ and CD8+ peripheral blood T cells from patchy and totalis/universalis alopecia areata patients and healthy controls. High-throughput TCRbeta sequencing was used to examine T cell clonal expansion in alopecia areata in both the C3H/HeJ mouse model and human patients. RNA was extracted with the PAXgene miRNA kit for fixed scalp, the miRNeasy kit for PBMCs, and the RNeasy kit for mouse skin. Clonality in the scalp was compared among normal scalp (n=4), patchy alopecia areata scalp (n=8), and alopecia totalis/universalis scalp (n=8). The SALT score, which quantifies the percentage of affected scalp surface area, was used to measure disease severity in treated patients. Patients on tofacitinib were biopsied at baseline and after 4 and 24 weeks of treatment, and several of the patients also had a later scalp biopsy. Broad study findings and their caveats: Lesional scalp, especially in alopecia totalis/universalis, showed higher clonality and more expanded CD8+ clones than normal scalp, suggesting antigenic drive. Many expanded lesional clones were found to persist in scalp and blood during tofacitinib treatment, and relapse after treatment cessation may be partly explained by this persistence. TCR sequences shared between patients were less clear than in mice, possibly partly because of HLA diversity in the patient population. Because the treated cohort was small and had only one nonresponder, larger studies are needed to examine links between baseline CD8+ expansion and response. With tofacitinib, both scalp clonality and the number of expanded CD8+ clones among the top 100 scalp clones went down significantly. Resident alphabeta T cells in normal human skin are also sequenced, complicating scalp TCR repertoire analysis, unlike mouse skin dominated by gammadelta T cells.

The CDR3 sequence holds 15 residues, the cysteine and phenylalanine included. The only DNA kept is the CDR3, 45 bases in frame from the first base. CDR1 and CDR2, per the germline V gene, are SGHRS and YFSETQ. V lost 0 bases and J lost 3 bases; the stretch between them is 12 bases long. Libraries were built with the immunoSEQ multiplex PCR assay. RNA was extracted from all samples and reverse transcribed into cDNA as template for TCR sequencing. First-strand cDNA was synthesized with SuperScript III using a 2:1 mix of oligo-dT and random hexamers. A synthetic immune receptor repertoire was used to gauge amplification bias, and whatever bias remained was removed computationally. In the source study's methods: Raw reads were preprocessed to remove errors, and CDR3 was defined by IMGT conventions from the conserved cysteine to phenylalanine. Clonality was computed as 1 minus the Shannon entropy, with the entropy normalized by log2 of the number of productive unique TCRs. Whether scalp clones were CD4 or CD8 was inferred by matching scalp TCRbeta sequences against CD4 and CD8 repertoires sorted from blood. TCRdb obtained this table from immuneACCESS and retained in-frame rearrangements with V and J assigned. These tables miss some clones; where compared with another copy, unresolved V genes account for less than half of the shortfall, and the remainder is unexplained. The V and J calls and clone size come from that table; D and trimming were worked out from the DNA. A total of 270,000 or so clones appear in this sample, roughly 60% of them only once. Around 1.8% of the sample goes to the ten largest clones.

This sequence uses TRBV5-1 and TRBJ1-1; no D gene can be assigned with confidence. Sequenced here: CD4+ T cells sorted from blood, sampled at week 24, from a patient treated with tofacitinib. The source is a human donor with alopecia areata. The DNA is as follows: TGCGCCAGCAGCTTGGATCAGGTTAAGGACACTGAAGCTTTCTTT. Translated, this gives CASSLDQVKDTEAFF.